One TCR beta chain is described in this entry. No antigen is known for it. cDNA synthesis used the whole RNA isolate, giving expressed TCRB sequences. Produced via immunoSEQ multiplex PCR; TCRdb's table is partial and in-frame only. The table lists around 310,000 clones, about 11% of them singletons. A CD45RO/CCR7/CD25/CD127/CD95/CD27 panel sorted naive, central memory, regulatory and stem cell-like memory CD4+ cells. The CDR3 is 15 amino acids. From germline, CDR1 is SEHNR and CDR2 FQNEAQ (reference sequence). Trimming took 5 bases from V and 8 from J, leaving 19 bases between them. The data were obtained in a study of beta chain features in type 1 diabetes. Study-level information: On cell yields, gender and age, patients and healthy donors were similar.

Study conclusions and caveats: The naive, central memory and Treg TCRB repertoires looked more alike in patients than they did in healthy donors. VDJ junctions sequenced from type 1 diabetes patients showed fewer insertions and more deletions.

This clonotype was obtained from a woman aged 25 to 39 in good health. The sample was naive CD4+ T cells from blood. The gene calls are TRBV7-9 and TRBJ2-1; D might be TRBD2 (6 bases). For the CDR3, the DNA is TGTGCCAGCAGCGCCCGACTAGGGGACGTGGATGAGCAGTTCTTC. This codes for CASSARLGDVDEQFF.